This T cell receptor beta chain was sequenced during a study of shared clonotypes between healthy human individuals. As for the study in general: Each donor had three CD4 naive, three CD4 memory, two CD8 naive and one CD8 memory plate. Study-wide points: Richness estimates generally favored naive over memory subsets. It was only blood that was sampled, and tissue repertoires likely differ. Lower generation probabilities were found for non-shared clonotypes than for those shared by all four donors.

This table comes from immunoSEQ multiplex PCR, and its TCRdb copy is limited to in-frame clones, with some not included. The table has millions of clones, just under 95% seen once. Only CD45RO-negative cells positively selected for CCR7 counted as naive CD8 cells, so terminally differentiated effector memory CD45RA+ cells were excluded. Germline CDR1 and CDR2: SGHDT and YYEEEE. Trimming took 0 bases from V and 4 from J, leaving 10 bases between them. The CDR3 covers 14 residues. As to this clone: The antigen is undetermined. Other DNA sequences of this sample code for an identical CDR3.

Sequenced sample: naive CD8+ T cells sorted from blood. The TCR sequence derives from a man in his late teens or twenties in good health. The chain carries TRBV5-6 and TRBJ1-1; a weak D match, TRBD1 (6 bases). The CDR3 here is CASSLEGGATEAFF. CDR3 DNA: TGTGCCAGCAGCTTGGAAGGGGGGGCCACTGAAGCTTTCTTT.